Following are 14 T cell receptor beta chains from one sample sequenced in a study of Ad26.COV2.S vaccination and SARS-CoV-2 variants (dated by TCRdb to the early 2020s). What the treatment or condition label conveys for this sample: some 19 received Ad26.COV2.S at low or high dose, single or two shots; 5 received placebo; per-sample allocation not given. For vaccine and placebo recipients, the sequenced repertoires came from samples collected on day 63 after the first injection. The library came from the immunoSEQ multiplex PCR assay. Held by TCRdb, this immuneACCESS table contains in-frame sequences only and omits some clones. Under half of the omission traces to an unresolved V gene where checked; the cause of the rest is unknown. Recorded for this sample are 200,000 to 300,000 clones; roughly 85% of them occurred a single time. The top ten constitute roughly 3% of the sample. Sequencing was performed on peripheral blood, taken in a trial of Ad26.COV2.S vaccine versus placebo. These receptors all come from a person aged 18 to 59 who received the Ad26.COV2.S COVID-19 vaccine or a placebo.

The J gene is TRBJ2-7, the V gene TRBV28; 16 bases line up with TRBD2. The germline CDR1 and CDR2 sequences are MDHEN and SYDVKM. The CDR3 is 17 residues long. Trimming took 5 bases from V and 6 from J; bases not matched to a gene: 10. The CDR3 nucleotides read TGTGCCAGCAGTGACCCGGGACTAGCGGGAGGGTTTATCGAGCAGTACGTC. It yields the protein CASSDPGLAGGFIEQYV.

This chain links TRBV2 with TRBJ2-3, with D tentatively TRBD1 or TRBD2 (5 bases each). Germline V gene data show CDR1 as SNHLY and CDR2 as FYNNEI. This CDR3 region has 14 residues. V lost 6 bases and J 4 bases, leaving 14 bases between the germline ends. CDR3 nucleotide sequence: TGTGCCAGCAGGGCGAGGGGATCTTCAGATACGCAGTATTTT. This sequence encodes CASRARGSSDTQYF.

This clone was recorded a few times. The chain recombines TRBV20-1 with TRBJ2-1; D call uncertain. The CDR3 sequence is 14 residues long. Germline CDR1 is DFQATT and CDR2 is SNEGSKA (reference sequence). Trimming cost V 3 bases and J 0 bases, with 9 bases left between them. The CDR3 loop reads CSASPRSSYNEQFF. DNA for the CDR3: TGCAGTGCTAGTCCCCGGAGCTCCTACAATGAGCAGTTCTTC.

The chain joins TRBV7-9 to TRBJ1-4, with D unresolved. This CDR3 is built from 17 residues. Between the trimmed V and J ends, which lost 5 bases and 4 bases, there was a span of 20 bases. CDR1 and CDR2 from the germline V gene are SEHNR and FQNEAQ (reference sequence). CDR3 coding DNA: TGTGCCAGCAGCCCGGACTCAAATGGACCTTATAATGAAAAACTGTTTTTT. Translating it yields CASSPDSNGPYNEKLFF.

The V call is TRBV27, the J call TRBJ2-3; D might be TRBD2 (5 bases). Trimming stripped 2 bases from V and 2 bases from J, with 8 bases between. The germline V gene encodes CDR1 MNHEY and CDR2 SMNVEV (reference sequence). The CDR3 runs to 14 residues. Here the CDR3 reads CASSLLRDTDTQYF. The DNA for the CDR3 is TGTGCCAGCAGTTTACTTCGGGACACAGATACGCAGTATTTT.

This clone was observed once. The chain combines TRBV30 with TRBJ2-7, with a tentative D call TRBD2 (6 bases). Trimming took off 5 bases at V and 2 bases at J, with 19 bases between the two ends. This CDR3 has 15 residues. The germline CDR1 and CDR2 sequences are GTSNPN and SVGIG (reference sequence). CDR3 in amino acids: CAWWPGREVPYEQYV. The CDR3 nucleotides read TGTGCCTGGTGGCCCGGCAGGGAGGTTCCCTACGAGCAGTACGTC.

This chain uses TRBV7-6 with TRBJ2-3, with 13 bases matching TRBD2. Germline V gene sequence: CDR1 SGHVS, CDR2 FNYEAQ. Trimming at V came to 5 bases and at J to 4 bases, leaving 9 bases not matched to a gene. CDR3 length equals 17 residues. CDR3 nucleotide sequence: TGTGCCAGCAGCCCGGGGACTAGCGGGACATTGGCAGATACGCAGTATTTT. Residues: CASSPGTSGTLADTQYF.

The chain recombines TRBV7-9 with TRBJ2-2; D ambiguous. The germline CDR1 and CDR2 sequences are SEHNR and FQNEAQ (reference sequence). Trimming left V 0 bases short and J 0 bases short, with 5 bases between. This CDR3 comprises 15 residues. The CDR3: CASSLAGANTGELFF. CDR3 sequence (DNA): TGTGCCAGCAGCTTAGCAGGTGCGAACACCGGGGAGCTGTTTTTT.

The chain links TRBV6-6 to TRBJ2-2; perhaps TRBD1 as D (5 bases). With 7 bases removed from V and 1 base from J, the gap between germline ends came to 10 bases. The CDR3 spans 14 residues. Germline V gene data show CDR1 as MNHNY and CDR2 as SVGAGI (reference sequence). The CDR3: CASILTGNTGELFF. CDR3 nucleotide sequence: TGTGCCAGCATCCTTACAGGGAACACCGGGGAGCTGTTTTTT.

This chain joins TRBV3-1 (or the pseudogene TRBV3-2) and TRBJ1-5; D gene uncertain. The CDR3 is 13 amino acids. Germline V gene lookup returns CDR1 LGHDT and CDR2 YNNKEL (reference sequence). V lost 0 bases and J lost 9, with 9 bases in between. The CDR3 loop reads CASSQERARPQHF. The CDR3, as DNA: TGTGCCAGCAGCCAAGAAAGGGCTAGGCCCCAGCATTTT.

CDR3 loop: CASSEGGKAAGYTF. As DNA, the CDR3 is TGTGCCAGCAGTGAAGGGGGTAAGGCGGCTGGCTACACCTTC. V usage is TRBV2 and J usage is TRBJ1-2; no clear D gene. The V and J ends lost 1 base and 7 bases respectively, with 13 bases between them. The CDR3 has 14 residues. Germline values: CDR1 SNHLY, CDR2 FYNNEI.

This chain uses TRBV19 with TRBJ2-1, with D maybe TRBD2 (5 bases). CDR3 size: 16 residues. Germline CDR1 is LNHDA and CDR2 is SQIVND (reference sequence). Trimming stripped 4 bases from V and 4 bases from J, with 17 bases between. The CDR3 DNA sequence: TGTGCCAGTAGTACGGATTTAAGCGGCCTGTACAATGAGCAGTTCTTC. Encoded protein: CASSTDLSGLYNEQFF.

V gene TRBV19 combines with J gene TRBJ2-5; 11 nucleotides match TRBD2. The length of the CDR3 is 16 residues. Germline V CDR1 and CDR2: LNHDA, SQIVND (reference sequence). V lost 3 bases to trimming and J lost 2 bases; unmatched junction nucleotides: 5. The CDR3, as DNA: TGTGCCAGTAGTATTGCCCTAGCGGGAGGACAAGAGACCCAGTACTTC. It codes for CASSIALAGGQETQYF.

This rearrangement joins TRBV9 to TRBJ1-4; 7 positions match TRBD1. This CDR3 spans 15 amino acids. Per the germline V gene, CDR1 is SGDLS and CDR2 is YYNGEE. V was clipped by 4 bases and J by 4 bases; unmatched bases: 7. The CDR3 DNA follows: TGTGCCAGCAGCCCGGAGGGGGCAATTAATGAAAAACTGTTTTTT. It specifies CASSPEGAINEKLFF. Together with reference TRBV9 and TRBJ1-4, the CDR3 gives the full variable domain: DSGVTQTPKHLITATGQRVTLRCSPRSGDLSVYWYQQSLDQGLQFLIQYYNGEERAKGNILERFSAQQFPDLHSELNLSSLELGDSALYFCASSPEGAINEKLFFGSGTQLSVL.